The sequence of this T cell receptor (beta chain) was determined in a study of blood T cell repertoires in COVID-19. This clone has only a few counts. The CDR3 spans 15 residues. J was trimmed by 1 base and V by 5 bases; bases with no gene match: 1. Germline loops: CDR1 LGHNT, CDR2 FRNRAP. This table comes from immunoSEQ multiplex PCR, and its TCRdb copy is limited to in-frame clones, with some not included. The data show 490,000 or so clones, 85% to 90% seen once. This sequence originates from a woman in her 40s who had recovered from COVID-19. Sequenced: PBMCs or T cells enriched from blood (not recorded which). This rearrangement joins TRBV12-5 to TRBJ2-2, with 10 bases lining up with TRBD2. The CDR3 reads CASGSGRVNTGELFF. The CDR3 DNA is TGTGCTAGTGGTAGCGGGAGGGTGAACACCGGGGAGCTGTTTTTT.